The 21 T cell receptor beta chains presented below share a single source sample, sequenced in a study of graft-versus-host responses after intestinal transplantation (TCRdb year 2021). Which antigens these TCRs recognize remains unknown. In the paper's terms, the time point label means: cells obtained before transplantation from donor or recipient. Library prep was done by the immunoSEQ multiplex PCR assay. Drawn from immuneACCESS, this table holds only the in-frame rearrangements with V and J called that TCRdb kept. Clones are partly lost; checked studies trace under half to an unresolved V gene and leave the rest unexplained. The sample table contains 70,000 to 75,000 clones; only one count was recorded for roughly nine tenths of them. Around 2.7% of the sample comes from the top ten. The sequencing used unstimulated CD8+ T cells sorted from spleen or lymph node cells, collected before intestinal transplant. The receptor set was obtained from a human donor who received an intestinal transplant.

The chain links TRBV27 to TRBJ1-1; unclear D gene. The CDR3 runs to 14 residues. V was pared by 2 bases and J by 4 bases, with 11 bases between. Germline loops: CDR1 MNHEY, CDR2 SMNVEV (reference sequence). The CDR3 here is CASSLSGPLTEAFF. Written as DNA, the CDR3 is TGTGCCAGCAGTTTAAGCGGCCCGCTCACTGAAGCTTTCTTT.

The J gene is TRBJ1-1, the V gene TRBV15; the D gene is possibly TRBD1 (6 bases). Trimming took 8 bases from V and 1 from J, leaving 8 bases between them. The CDR3 runs 12 residues. Germline V gene lookup returns CDR1 LNHNV and CDR2 YYDKDF (reference sequence). CDR3 residues: CATEGENTEAFF. CDR3 coding DNA: TGTGCCACCGAGGGGGAGAACACTGAAGCTTTCTTT.

J is TRBJ2-2 and V is TRBV4-1, with 10 bases matching TRBD2. V lost 1 base, J lost 3 bases, and 8 bases stayed unmatched. This CDR3 comprises 18 residues. Germline lookup yields CDR1 MGHRA and CDR2 YSYEKL. The CDR3 sequence is CASSQGASGGEDTGELFF. Here the CDR3 DNA reads TGCGCCAGCAGCCAAGGGGCTAGCGGGGGAGAAGACACCGGGGAGCTGTTTTTT.

In nucleotides, the CDR3 is TGTGCCAGCAGCTTGACAGGGGGTACTGAAGCTTTCTTT. Encoded protein: CASSLTGGTEAFF. The V call is TRBV5-6, the J call TRBJ1-1, with TRBD1 matching over 8 bases. Germline V lookup: CDR1 SGHDT, CDR2 YYEEEE. This CDR3 region has 13 residues. Trimming cost V 1 base and J 5 bases; bases outside gene matches: 1.

This clone has a handful of counts. The DNA for the CDR3 is TGTGCCAGCAGTAGCGGGGGGGGAACAGATACGCAGTATTTT. It yields the protein CASSSGGGTDTQYF. The chain employs TRBV6-4 and TRBJ2-3; 10 positions agree with TRBD2. J gave up 3 bases and V 5 bases, and 2 bases lay outside the gene matches. CDR3 length: 14 amino acids. The germline CDR1 and CDR2 sequences are MRHNA and SNTAGT.

This chain joins TRBV4-2 and TRBJ2-1; TRBD2 might be the D (5 bases). The V end lost 0 bases, the J end lost 2 bases, and 11 bases lay between the germline ends. The CDR3 consists of 16 residues. Per germline, CDR1 LGHNA and CDR2 YNFKEQ. The CDR3, as DNA: TGTGCCAGCAGCCAAGATCCGGCTAGCACCTACAATGAGCAGTTCTTC. It is translated as CASSQDPASTYNEQFF.

The V call is TRBV28, the J call TRBJ1-2, with 12 positions matching TRBD1. The CDR3 runs 17 residues. The V segment lost 4 bases and the J segment 5 bases; nucleotides outside the gene matches: 11. Per germline, CDR1 MDHEN and CDR2 SYDVKM. The CDR3 DNA reads as TGTGCCAGCAGTTCCCGGGACAGGGGGCGAGTAGGTTATGGCTACACCTTC. It specifies CASSSRDRGRVGYGYTF.

This chain links TRBV6-1 with TRBJ1-1; D unresolved. Trimming removed 2 bases from V and 2 bases from J, with 18 bases in between. The CDR3 spans 17 residues. CDR1 and CDR2 (germline): MNHNS, SASEGT. The CDR3 DNA reads TGTGCCAGCAGTGAACCCCTTGGGAGGGAAGGAAACACTGAAGCTTTCTTT. Protein: CASSEPLGREGNTEAFF.

This clone showed up just once. The CDR3 protein is CASSLNPGLGGETQYF. In nucleotides, the CDR3 is TGCGCCAGCAGCTTAAACCCGGGACTAGGGGGAGAGACCCAGTACTTC. The V and J genes are TRBV5-1 and TRBJ2-5, with 8 bases fitting TRBD2. This CDR3 has 16 amino acids. Germline assignment: CDR1 SGHRS and CDR2 YFSETQ. The junction had 10 bases not matched to a gene; V was cut back by 2 bases and J by 4 bases. The complete variable domain, with remaining parts taken from reference TRBV5-1 and TRBJ2-5, reads KAGVTQTPRYLIKTRGQQVTLSCSPISGHRSVSWYQQTPGQGLQFLFEYFSETQRNKGNFPGRFSGRQFSNSRSEMNVSTLELGDSALYLCASSLNPGLGGETQYFGPGTRLLVL.

This clone was detected only once. This chain joins TRBV4-1 and TRBJ2-1; 10 bases line up with TRBD1. V was pared by 1 base and J by 9 bases, with 3 bases of the junction left unmatched. Germline assignment: CDR1 MGHRA and CDR2 YSYEKL. This CDR3 comprises 14 residues. In DNA form, the CDR3 reads TGCGCCAGCAGCCAAGGGACAGGGGGAGGTGAGCAGTTCTTC. This sequence encodes CASSQGTGGGEQFF.

The chain links TRBV5-1 to TRBJ1-1; 8 bases match TRBD1. V dropped 4 bases and J dropped 6; count of bases not matched to a gene: 8. The CDR3 is 14 residues long. Germline assignment: CDR1 SGHRS and CDR2 YFSETQ. CDR3 bases: TGCGCCAGCAGCCCGGGGACAGGATCCTCTGAAGCTTTCTTT. It encodes CASSPGTGSSEAFF.

The gene calls are TRBV6-6 and TRBJ2-3, with 12 nucleotides matching TRBD2. V gave up 8 bases and J gave up 0 bases; unmatched junction bases: 3. Germline CDR1 MNHNY, CDR2 SVGAGI (reference sequence). There are 15 residues in the CDR3. Here the CDR3 reads CASLGLAGSTDTQYF. The DNA for the CDR3 is TGTGCCAGCCTAGGACTAGCGGGAAGCACAGATACGCAGTATTTT.

The chain has TRBV6-1 and TRBJ2-2; 11 bases map to TRBD2. CDR1 is MNHNS and CDR2 is SASEGT in the germline V gene. The junction had 7 bases not matched to a gene; V was cut back by 3 bases and J by 7 bases. The CDR3 is 16 amino acids. CDR3 DNA sequence: TGTGCCAGCAGTGATCTAGCGGGGGGAATGGGCGGGGAGCTGTTTTTT. Translated, it gives CASSDLAGGMGGELFF.

V and J are TRBV10-3 and TRBJ2-2, with D possibly matching TRBD2 (5 bases). Germline loops: CDR1 ENHRY, CDR2 SYGVKD. Deletions cut 6 bases from V and 4 bases from J, with 12 bases between. CDR3 size: 14 residues. The CDR3 loop reads CAIRAMGSTGELFF. The CDR3 region has the DNA TGTGCCATCAGGGCCATGGGGAGCACCGGGGAGCTGTTTTTT.

The J gene is TRBJ2-1, the V gene TRBV28; 8 nucleotides match TRBD2. In germline, CDR1 is MDHEN, CDR2 SYDVKM. The J segment lost 2 bases and the V segment lost 5 bases, leaving 5 bases of the junction unmatched. This CDR3 is built from 15 residues. The CDR3: CASSPGLVPYNEQFF. CDR3 DNA sequence: TGTGCCAGCAGTCCGGGACTAGTTCCCTACAATGAGCAGTTCTTC.

The chain uses TRBV19 and TRBJ2-7; 8 bases line up with TRBD1. This CDR3 has 14 residues. V was clipped by 6 bases and J by 4 bases; unmatched bases: 8. Germline V CDR1 and CDR2: LNHDA, SQIVND (reference sequence). CDR3 sequence reads: CASSTGTGPYEQYF. The DNA of the CDR3 is TGTGCCAGTAGCACCGGGACAGGCCCTTACGAGCAGTACTTC.

CDR3 in DNA: TGTGCCAGCAGGGCCGGACTAGCGGCTTCCTACGAGCAGTACTTC. Protein sequence: CASRAGLAASYEQYF. This chain connects TRBV6-5 to TRBJ2-7; TRBD2 matches 10 bases. From germline, CDR1 is MNHEY and CDR2 SVGAGI. V dropped 6 bases and J dropped 1; count of bases not matched to a gene: 6. This CDR3 comprises 15 residues.

The chain recombines TRBV29-1 with TRBJ1-1, with TRBD1 matching 8 bases. With 0 bases clipped from V and 3 bases from J, the junction kept 3 bases outside the gene matches. The CDR3 has 14 amino acids. Germline CDR1 reads SQVTM; CDR2 reads ANQGSEA. The CDR3 spells CSVEEATGDTEAFF. In DNA, the CDR3 is TGCAGCGTTGAAGAGGCGACAGGGGACACTGAAGCTTTCTTT.

The rearrangement joins TRBV5-1 to TRBJ1-2; D unclear. The CDR3 covers 13 residues. Germline CDR1 and CDR2: SGHRS and YFSETQ. Trimming removed 3 bases at V and 3 bases at J, with 9 bases between. The CDR3 region is CASSSRIDYGYTF. DNA for the CDR3: TGCGCCAGCAGCTCCAGGATCGACTATGGCTACACCTTC.

The CDR3, as DNA: TGCGCCAGCAGCCAAGACCCAGGCTCCTACAATGAGCAGTTCTTC. Protein sequence: CASSQDPGSYNEQFF. The rearrangement joins TRBV4-1 to TRBJ2-1, with no clear D. Trimming removed 0 bases at V and 0 bases at J, with 6 bases between. The length of the CDR3 is 15 residues. Germline CDR1 MGHRA, CDR2 YSYEKL.

Only one count was recorded for this clone. Other DNA variants within this sample encode the same CDR3. The gene calls are TRBV27 and TRBJ2-7, with D unclear. This CDR3 has 11 amino acids. V shed 4 bases and J shed 3 bases, with 4 bases lying between them. Germline loops: CDR1 MNHEY, CDR2 SMNVEV (reference sequence). CDR3 amino acids: CASSSGYEQYF. The CDR3 nucleotides read TGTGCCAGCAGTTCCGGCTACGAGCAGTACTTC.